The T cell receptor beta chain under discussion was sequenced for a study of T cells in Graves' hyperthyroidism and ophthalmopathy. Hyperthyroidism, newly diagnosed and lasting under 2 months, affected patients aged 18 to 65. RNA transcripts provided the source from which TCR beta CDR3 regions were amplified. The HTBI primer set drove a first-round RT-PCR of the TCR CDR3. Using its own MiXCR run on the multiplex PCR reads, TCRdb lists one record per CDR3 protein. The data contain over 700,000 distinct CDR3 sequences, about 19% of them singletons. Looked up from germline, CDR1 is SGDLS and CDR2 is YYNGEE. The CDR3 runs 15 residues. The V and J ends lost 0 bases and 4 bases respectively, with 13 bases between them. Regarding this clonotype: A much larger clone lies one base from this, so it may be a read error.

This TCR derives from a woman aged 45-65 years with Graves' hyperthyroidism that later progressed to Graves' ophthalmopathy. This chain links TRBV9 with TRBJ1-2; D might be TRBD1 (6 bases). The specimen sequenced was blood. The CDR3: CASSVGWTASYGYTF. The CDR3 coding sequence is TGTGCCAGCAGCGTAGGGTGGACAGCTAGCTATGGCTACACCTTC.